A single sample is the source of the 22 T cell receptor beta chains below, sequenced in a study of early T cells in non-severe SARS-CoV-2 infection. TCRdb used MiXCR to reprocess the 5' RACE reads, holding one entry per CDR3 protein. This table has 80,000 to 100,000 distinct CDR3 sequences, approximately 11% appearing once. This specimen consisted of whole blood, obtained at baseline. All receptors derive from an adult who was a healthcare worker with PCR-confirmed SARS-CoV-2 infection or an uninfected control (not recorded which).

The CDR3 DNA is TGCAGCGTTGGCAAGCACATCAACACTGAAGCTTTCTTT. Translating it yields CSVGKHINTEAFF. The gene calls are TRBV29-1 and TRBJ1-1; D unclear. V lost 4 bases to trimming and J lost 2 bases, with 11 bases between them. CDR1 and CDR2 (germline): SQVTM, ANQGSEA. This CDR3 has 13 amino acids.

V usage is TRBV29-1 and J usage is TRBJ2-7; no firm D call. Germline CDR1 and CDR2: SQVTM and ANQGSEA. The CDR3 covers 11 residues. V was shortened by 4 bases and J by 2 bases, with 6 bases between the two germline ends. CDR3 sequence (DNA): TGCAGCGTTGTTGGGGCCTACGAGCAGTACTTC. This gives the protein CSVVGAYEQYF.

This clonotype was counted many times. This chain uses TRBV20-1 with TRBJ2-4, with unresolved D. Between the trimmed V and J ends, which lost 2 bases and 9 bases, there was a span of 8 bases. The CDR3 runs to 11 residues. Germline V gene sequence: CDR1 DFQATT, CDR2 SNEGSKA (reference sequence). Written as DNA, the CDR3 is TGCAGTGCTAGACTTTTAAGCATTCAGTACTTC. Encoded protein: CSARLLSIQYF.

J is TRBJ2-1 and V is TRBV13, with a possible D match to TRBD2 (5 bases). Germline V CDR1 and CDR2: PRHDT, FYEKMQ (reference sequence). The CDR3 consists of 14 residues. V lost 5 bases to trimming and J lost 8 bases, with 16 bases between them. The CDR3 loop is CASSPRSDSYEQFF. CDR3 DNA sequence: TGTGCCAGCAGCCCTCGATCGGACTCGTATGAGCAGTTCTTC.

This clonotype was detected ten times or more. The chain recombines TRBV7-3 with TRBJ2-1; TRBD2 matches 11 bases. Germline CDR1 is SGHTA and CDR2 is FQGTGA. The CDR3 runs 15 residues. J lost 10 bases, V lost 2 bases, and 7 bases had no gene match. The CDR3 nucleotides are TGTGCCAGCAGCTTACTAGCGGCTAGCGGGAGGGAGCAGTTCTTC. This gives the protein CASSLLAASGREQFF.

This clonotype was counted a few times. The J gene is TRBJ2-3, the V gene TRBV3-1; 10 nucleotides agree with TRBD2. The germline V gene has CDR1 LGHDT and CDR2 YNNKEL (reference sequence). The junction had 6 bases not matched to a gene; V was cut back by 0 bases and J by 3 bases. This CDR3 region has 17 residues. In DNA form, the CDR3 reads TGTGCCAGCAGCCAAGATCTCCTAGCGGGAGTGACAGATACGCAGTATTTT. This sequence encodes CASSQDLLAGVTDTQYF.

In its sample, this clonotype was seen many times. The V call is TRBV19, the J call TRBJ1-4; TRBD1 agrees at 7 bases. The CDR3 is made up of 14 amino acids. The J segment lost 8 bases and the V segment lost 5 bases, leaving 8 bases of the junction unmatched. Germline V gives CDR1 LNHDA, CDR2 SQIVND (reference sequence). The CDR3 reads CASSSGTGVEKLFF. CDR3 bases: TGTGCCAGTAGTTCCGGAACAGGGGTGGAAAAACTGTTTTTT. Based on the CDR3 plus reference TRBV19 and TRBJ1-4, the full variable domain is DGGITQSPKYLFRKEGQNVTLSCEQNLNHDAMYWYRQDPGQGLRLIYYSQIVNDFQKGDIAEGYSVSREKKESFPLTVTSAQKNPTAFYLCASSSGTGVEKLFFGSGTQLSVL.

The chain combines TRBV7-6 with TRBJ1-1; maybe TRBD1 (6 bases). In germline, CDR1 is SGHVS, CDR2 FNYEAQ. This CDR3 contains 12 residues. V gave up 5 bases and J gave up 4 bases, with 8 bases separating them. The CDR3: CASSLRGTEAFF. The CDR3 DNA follows: TGTGCCAGCAGCCTCAGGGGCACTGAAGCTTTCTTT.

This clonotype was observed many times. The chain has TRBV29-1 and TRBJ1-2; 7 positions match TRBD1. V shed 3 bases, J shed 6 bases, and the junction held 7 bases outside the gene matches. CDR3 length: 13 residues. In germline, CDR1 is SQVTM, CDR2 ANQGSEA. The CDR3 here is CSVERDRGHGYTF. As DNA, the CDR3 is TGCAGCGTTGAGAGGGACAGAGGTCATGGCTACACCTTC. Complete variable domain (other parts from reference TRBV29-1 and TRBJ1-2): SAVISQKPSRDICQRGTSLTIQCQVDSQVTMMFWYRQQPGQSLTLIATANQGSEATYESGFVIDKFPISRPNLTFSTLTVSNMSPEDSSIYLCSVERDRGHGYTFGSGTRLTVV.

This clonotype came up many times. CDR3 in DNA: TGTGCCAGCAGAGCCGGGGCCAGCTATGGCTACACCTTC. This translates into CASRAGASYGYTF. The chain uses TRBV7-9 and TRBJ1-2; tentative D call: TRBD1 (5 bases). This CDR3 is built from 13 residues. Germline V gene sequence: CDR1 SEHNR, CDR2 FQNEAQ (reference sequence). V was cut by 6 bases and J by 4 bases, with 12 bases left in between.

This clonotype turned up a few times. The rearrangement links TRBV30 to TRBJ2-3; no clear D. V was pared by 4 bases and J by 3 bases, with 11 bases between. CDR3 length: 13 amino acids. Looked up from germline, CDR1 is GTSNPN and CDR2 is SVGIG (reference sequence). CDR3 protein: CAWTRERTDTQYF. Written as DNA, the CDR3 is TGTGCCTGGACCCGAGAACGAACAGATACGCAGTATTTT. The full variable domain, rest sourced from reference TRBV30 and TRBJ2-3, is SQTIHQWPATLVQPVGSPLSLECTVEGTSNPNLYWYRQAAGRGLQLLFYSVGIGQISSEVPQNLSASRPQDRQFILSSKKLLLSDSGFYLCAWTRERTDTQYFGPGTRLTVL.

This clonotype was seen ten or more times. The chain joins TRBV7-2 to TRBJ2-5; D is unclear. Germline V gene sequence: CDR1 SGHTA, CDR2 FQGNSA. There are 14 residues in the CDR3. Trimming removed 7 bases at V and 5 bases at J, with 17 bases between. CDR3 in DNA: TGTGCCAGCACCCTCATGGAGAGTATGGAGACCCAGTACTTC. Residues: CASTLMESMETQYF.

This clonotype was observed a few times. V and J are TRBV2 and TRBJ2-1; D gene uncertain. The germline gives CDR1 SNHLY, CDR2 FYNNEI. The CDR3 spans 14 residues. Trimming removed 1 base at V and 3 bases at J, with 7 bases between. The CDR3 DNA reads as TGTGCCAGCAGTGAAGTGAACTTCTACAATGAGCAGTTCTTC. It encodes CASSEVNFYNEQFF.

This chain uses TRBV28 with TRBJ1-6; D perhaps matches TRBD1 (5 bases). V was shortened by 6 bases and J by 14 bases, with 11 bases between the two germline ends. Germline CDR1 reads MDHEN; CDR2 reads SYDVKM. The CDR3 runs 11 residues. CDR3: CASSWEGTLHF. The DNA of the CDR3 is TGTGCCAGCAGCTGGGAGGGGACCCTCCACTTT.

The V call is TRBV30, the J call TRBJ2-1; no firm D call. This CDR3 is 13 amino acids long. Germline CDR1 is GTSNPN and CDR2 is SVGIG (reference sequence). V lost 0 bases and J lost 5, with 8 bases in between. The CDR3 DNA is TGTGCCTGGAGTGTATCGCGAGACAATGAGCAGTTCTTC. It codes for CAWSVSRDNEQFF.

The rearrangement joins TRBV4-3 to TRBJ2-7; 13 bases agree with TRBD2. V dropped 0 bases and J dropped 2; count of bases not matched to a gene: 4. The CDR3 consists of 17 residues. The germline V gene has CDR1 LGHNA and CDR2 YSLEER. CDR3 region: CASSQEGGLAGTYEQYF. The CDR3 region has the DNA TGCGCCAGCAGCCAAGAGGGGGGACTAGCGGGAACCTACGAGCAGTACTTC.

This clonotype turned up a few times. This chain connects TRBV18 to TRBJ1-1, with D possibly matching TRBD1 (5 bases). With 2 bases removed from V and 4 bases from J, the gap between germline ends came to 20 bases. This CDR3 comprises 17 residues. Germline values: CDR1 KGHSH, CDR2 LQKENI. The CDR3 DNA sequence: TGTGCCAGCTCACCAGAAGCCGGCCAGGGTGGTGGCACTGAAGCTTTCTTT. This codes for CASSPEAGQGGGTEAFF.

This clonotype appeared a few times. CDR3 sequence (DNA): TGTGCCAGCAGTTTCCTGGTCCTTAGCGGGAGGGTCGGGGTTATGCTAAATGAGCAGTTCTTC. This codes for CASSFLVLSGRVGVMLNEQFF. The chain joins TRBV6-2 or TRBV6-3 to TRBJ2-1; 11 nucleotides align to TRBD2. Germline loops: CDR1 MNHEY, CDR2 SVGEGT. The CDR3 has 21 amino acids. V lost 4 bases and J lost 7; bases outside the gene matches: 24.

This clonotype showed up many times. This chain's CDR3 is CASSRSSGTPTDTQYF. CDR3 coding DNA: TGTGCCAGCAGCCGATCGAGCGGGACCCCCACAGATACGCAGTATTTT. The chain has TRBV4-2 and TRBJ2-3, with 7 bases that match TRBD2. The CDR3 has 16 amino acids. Germline CDR1 reads LGHNA; CDR2 reads YNFKEQ. The junction had 9 bases not matched to a gene; V was cut back by 4 bases and J by 2 bases.

Only a few counts were recorded for this clonotype. Here the CDR3 DNA reads TGTGCCAGCAGCTTAATGGGGCGCGATAATTCACCCCTCCACTTT. Residues: CASSLMGRDNSPLHF. V gene TRBV7-3 combines with J gene TRBJ1-6; tentatively, D is TRBD1 (5 bases). Trimming removed 1 base at V and 5 bases at J, with 9 bases between. This CDR3 region has 15 residues. Germline CDR1 is SGHTA and CDR2 is FQGTGA.

This clonotype was seen more than once but under ten times. This sequence joins TRBV24-1 and TRBJ2-3; D is perhaps TRBD1 (6 bases). Germline V gene sequence: CDR1 KGHDR, CDR2 SFDVKD. There are 15 residues in the CDR3. V was shortened by 4 bases and J by 2 bases, with 12 bases between the two germline ends. Written as DNA, the CDR3 is TGTGCCACCAGTGACAGGACAGAGGACACAGATACGCAGTATTTT. It translates to CATSDRTEDTDTQYF.

This clonotype has at least ten counts. J is TRBJ1-1 and V is TRBV3-1; D is unclear. The CDR3 has 15 residues. The germline V gene has CDR1 LGHDT and CDR2 YNNKEL (reference sequence). V lost 1 base to trimming and J lost 1 base, with 10 bases between them. In DNA, the CDR3 is TGTGCCAGCAGCCAAGTGATTGGGCGGAACACTGAAGCTTTCTTT. Its protein product is CASSQVIGRNTEAFF. The full variable domain, in which reference TRBV3-1 and TRBJ1-1 provide the parts outside the CDR3, is DTAVSQTPKYLVTQMGNDKSIKCEQNLGHDTMYWYKQDSKKFLKIMFSYNNKELIINETVPNRFSPKSPDKAHLNLHINSLELGDSAVYFCASSQVIGRNTEAFFGQGTRLTVV.